The present T cell receptor beta chain was sequenced within a study of T cell responses to AZD1222 COVID-19 vaccine. Overall study results and limits: The study sampled repertoires only after the peak T cell response. Donors skewed white British and female; clonal diversity was possibly underestimated. As reported, nearly half of all spike-specific TCRs target variant regions that are unmutated.

Note on this clone: Its antigen is not known.

The CDR3 extends over 14 amino acids. The germline V gene encodes CDR1 MNHNY and CDR2 SVGAGI (reference sequence). Trimming took off 4 bases at V and 3 bases at J, with 12 bases between the two ends. Produced via immunoSEQ multiplex PCR; TCRdb's table is partial and in-frame only. The data hold about 110,000 clones, with about 94% observed a single time. The sample was peripheral blood, taken on day 0 of AZD1222 vaccination. The chain employs TRBV6-6 and TRBJ1-1; D is unclear. The TCR comes from an adult in good health. CDR3 DNA sequence: TGTGCCAGCAGTTCATGGAAGAGCGACACTGAAGCTTTCTTT. Translated, it gives CASSSWKSDTEAFF.